The clone carrying this TCR beta chain was seen more than once but under ten times. This sample is part of a study of blood T cells in healthy people across ages. CDR3 length equals 14 residues. V lost 5 bases to trimming and J lost 3 bases, with 12 bases between them. CDR1 and CDR2 from the germline V gene are SGHAT and FQNNGV. The use of a sample-barcoded 5' primer and a J-beta primer mix characterized a second PCR of roughly 7 to 12 cycles. TCRdb redid the calling of the 5' RACE reads with MiXCR, one entry per CDR3 protein. The data show about 1 million distinct CDR3 sequences, under 55% seen once.

This chain connects TRBV11-2 to TRBJ2-3; no reliable D call. This receptor was taken from a woman in her fifties or sixties in good health. Sequencing used blood. The DNA for the CDR3 is TGTGCCAGCAGCCCTCTCATGGGGACAGATACGCAGTATTTT. This translates into CASSPLMGTDTQYF.